This entry describes one T cell receptor (beta chain). The data stem from a study of blood T cells in healthy people across ages. Alongside a J-beta primer mix, a sample-barcoded 5' primer served in a second PCR lasting about 7 to 11 cycles. TCRdb re-called the 5' RACE reads with MiXCR, one entry per CDR3 protein. The table shows 650,000 to 1,000,000 distinct CDR3 sequences, with roughly 40% occurring only once. The origin of this receptor is a man aged 18 to 29 in good health. The sequenced sample consisted of blood.

CDR3 DNA: TGTGCCAGCAGCTTAGTGAGTTGGCACGAGCAGTACTTC. It is translated as CASSLVSWHEQYF. The chain recombines TRBV7-2 with TRBJ2-7; D not certain. The V gene's germline CDR1 is SGHTA and CDR2 FQGNSA. The V end lost 1 base, the J end lost 5 bases, and 9 bases lay between the germline ends. The CDR3 has 13 amino acids. Variable domain in full (rest from reference TRBV7-2 and TRBJ2-7): GAGVSQSPSNKVTEKGKDVELRCDPISGHTALYWYRQSLGQGLEFLIYFQGNSAPDKSGLPSDRFSAERTGGSVSTLTIQRTQQEDSAVYLCASSLVSWHEQYFGPGTRLTVT.